These 22 T cell receptor beta chains share one sample of origin, sequenced in a study of cytomegalovirus exposure and HLA in healthy donors. Amplification used 60 Vbeta primers and 13 Jbeta primers. Assay used: immunoSEQ multiplex PCR; TCRdb lists only in-frame clones, some missing. The table records about 160,000 clones, more than 75% of them present only once. Sequencing input: PBMCs. Source of these receptors: a male donor in good health and CMV-seronegative.

The chain uses TRBV13 and TRBJ1-1; tentative D call: TRBD1 (6 bases). The V gene lost 4 bases and the J gene lost 5 bases, with 17 bases spanning the gap. CDR3 size: 15 residues. The germline V gene encodes CDR1 PRHDT and CDR2 FYEKMQ (reference sequence). CDR3 residues: CASSSSGQLGTEAFF. CDR3 DNA: TGTGCCAGCAGCTCCTCCGGACAGCTAGGGACTGAAGCTTTCTTT.

There are a few counts of this clone. V and J are TRBV6-6 and TRBJ1-1; tentatively, D is TRBD1 (6 bases). Germline CDR1 MNHNY, CDR2 SVGAGI (reference sequence). This CDR3 has 14 amino acids. V lost 6 bases and J lost 4, with 15 bases in between. CDR3 in DNA: TGTGCCAGCAGCCTGGGAGGGGGAGGCACTGAAGCTTTCTTT. It translates to CASSLGGGGTEAFF.

DNA for the CDR3: TGTGCCAGCAGCAAGGGCGGCGGGAGGGTATCCTACAATGAGCAGTTCTTC. Amino acids: CASSKGGGRVSYNEQFF. The chain employs TRBV11-2 and TRBJ2-1; 9 bases align to TRBD2. Losses at the gene ends were 5 bases for V and 1 base for J; bases not matched to a gene: 9. Germline V gives CDR1 SGHAT, CDR2 FQNNGV. This CDR3 has 17 amino acids. Drawing the rest from reference TRBV11-2 and TRBJ2-1, the complete variable domain is EAGVAQSPRYKIIEKRQSVAFWCNPISGHATLYWYQQILGQGPKLLIQFQNNGVVDDSQLPKDRFSAERLKGVDSTLKIQPAKLEDSAVYLCASSKGGGRVSYNEQFFGPGTRLTVL.

The sample holds a few counts of this clone. This sequence joins TRBV9 and TRBJ2-7; D uncertain. This CDR3 spans 14 amino acids. The V end was cut by 0 bases, the J end by 0 bases, with 7 bases between. Germline V gene lookup returns CDR1 SGDLS and CDR2 YYNGEE. CDR3 sequence: CASSVGPRSYEQYF. The CDR3 region has the DNA TGTGCCAGCAGCGTAGGGCCTCGCTCCTACGAGCAGTACTTC.

CDR3 loop: CASSLGTGMNIQYF. CDR3 bases: TGTGCCAGCAGCTTGGGGACAGGGATGAACATTCAGTACTTC. The chain couples TRBV5-6 to TRBJ2-4; 8 nucleotides align to TRBD1. This CDR3 is built from 14 residues. From germline, CDR1 is SGHDT and CDR2 YYEEEE. V was clipped by 0 bases and J by 7 bases; unmatched bases: 3. The whole variable domain, filled in from reference TRBV5-6 and TRBJ2-4, reads DAGVTQSPTHLIKTRGQQVTLRCSPKSGHDTVSWYQQALGQGPQFIFQYYEEEERQRGNFPDRFSGHQFPNYSSELNVNALLLGDSALYLCASSLGTGMNIQYFGAGTRLSVL.

The chain uses TRBV6-5 and TRBJ1-5; 8 bases align to TRBD1. Germline values: CDR1 MNHEY, CDR2 SVGAGI. This CDR3 contains 14 residues. With 4 bases clipped from V and 2 bases from J, the junction kept 1 base outside the gene matches. In DNA, the CDR3 is TGTGCCAGCAGTTCGACAGGGGGCAATCAGCCCCAGCATTTT. Translating it yields CASSSTGGNQPQHF.

This clone was counted only a few times. J is TRBJ1-6 and V is TRBV27; no firm D call. The V gene's germline CDR1 is MNHEY and CDR2 SMNVEV (reference sequence). The CDR3 covers 13 residues. V lost 7 bases to trimming and J lost 6 bases, with 10 bases between them. The CDR3 protein is CASKSQINSPLHF. For the CDR3, the DNA is TGTGCCAGCAAGTCGCAGATTAATTCACCCCTCCACTTT.

DNA for the CDR3: TGTGCCAGCAGCTCGTCAGCGGCAACTAATGAAAAACTGTTTTTT. Translated, it gives CASSSSAATNEKLFF. V is TRBV5-4 and J is TRBJ1-4; D not resolved. The CDR3 loop spans 15 amino acids. Germline CDR1 SGHNT, CDR2 YYREEE (reference sequence). V was cut by 3 bases and J by 0 bases, with 9 bases left in between.

CDR3 sequence (DNA): TGTGCCAGCAGGACAGGGGCCGGGGAGCTGTTTTTT. Translated, it gives CASRTGAGELFF. The chain has TRBV7-6 and TRBJ2-2, with 8 bases aligning to TRBD1. The V gene end was trimmed by 6 bases and the J gene end by 6 bases; junction bases not matched to a gene: 0. CDR1 is SGHVS, CDR2 FNYEAQ, per germline. CDR3 size: 12 residues.

J is TRBJ1-2 and V is TRBV13, with 11 nucleotides matching TRBD1. V was pared by 5 bases and J by 7 bases, with 9 bases of the junction left unmatched. Germline lookup yields CDR1 PRHDT and CDR2 FYEKMQ (reference sequence). This CDR3 has 15 residues. The CDR3 region has the DNA TGTGCCAGCAGCGGCGGACAGGGGGCATTAGGTGGCTACACCTTC. Amino acids: CASSGGQGALGGYTF.

The chain recombines TRBV6-5 with TRBJ2-7, with D perhaps TRBD1 (6 bases). CDR1 is MNHEY, CDR2 SVGAGI, per germline. V was pared by 5 bases and J by 0 bases, with 11 bases between. This CDR3 has 14 residues. In DNA, the CDR3 is TGTGCCAGCAGTCTCCGGGACAACTCCTACGAGCAGTACTTC. This sequence encodes CASSLRDNSYEQYF.

This rearrangement joins TRBV27 to TRBJ2-3; TRBD1 matches 10 bases. Germline V CDR1 and CDR2: MNHEY, SMNVEV (reference sequence). The CDR3 is 15 amino acids. Trimming took 2 bases from V and 4 from J; bases not matched to a gene: 3. The CDR3 DNA follows: TGTGCCAGCAGTTTAAGGACAGGGGGGGCAGATACGCAGTATTTT. It specifies CASSLRTGGADTQYF.

The chain combines TRBV27 with TRBJ1-2; D remains ambiguous. V lost 6 bases and J 8 bases, leaving 13 bases between the germline ends. The CDR3 runs 12 residues. The germline V gene has CDR1 MNHEY and CDR2 SMNVEV (reference sequence). CDR3 in DNA: TGTGCCAGCAGCAAACCAGGTTGGGGCTACACCTTC. Protein sequence: CASSKPGWGYTF.

The chain couples TRBV6-6 to TRBJ1-3, with 7 bases matching TRBD1. V shed 6 bases, J shed 4 bases, and the junction held 9 bases outside the gene matches. Germline lookup yields CDR1 MNHNY and CDR2 SVGAGI (reference sequence). The CDR3 has 15 amino acids. Here the CDR3 DNA reads TGTGCCAGCAGCCGACAGGGAAATATCGGAAACACCATATATTTT. The encoded protein is CASSRQGNIGNTIYF.

V and J are TRBV12-5 and TRBJ1-5, with D possibly matching TRBD1 (5 bases). V shed 0 bases and J shed 5 bases, with 11 bases lying between them. CDR1 LGHNT and CDR2 FRNRAP come from the germline V gene. CDR3 length equals 15 residues. CDR3: CASGLVPTADQPQHF. As DNA, the CDR3 is TGTGCTAGTGGTTTGGTACCGACAGCAGATCAGCCCCAGCATTTT.

This clone was observed a single time. The chain couples TRBV19 to TRBJ2-4, with 10 bases aligning to TRBD2. CDR1 and CDR2 from the germline V gene are LNHDA and SQIVND (reference sequence). J lost 0 bases, V lost 4 bases, and 9 bases had no gene match. This CDR3 comprises 18 residues. In DNA form, the CDR3 reads TGTGCCAGTAGTACCCCACTCCTAGCGGGGGAAGCCAAAAACATTCAGTACTTC. Translating it yields CASSTPLLAGEAKNIQYF.

V usage is TRBV5-1 and J usage is TRBJ2-2, with D perhaps TRBD1 (6 bases). The CDR3 is 15 residues long. CDR1 SGHRS and CDR2 YFSETQ come from the germline V gene. The ends were cut back, 0 bases at V and 6 bases at J, with 12 bases in the middle. The CDR3 sequence is CASSLETAGAGELFF. The CDR3 nucleotides read TGCGCCAGCAGCTTGGAAACGGCAGGGGCCGGGGAGCTGTTTTTT.

Here the CDR3 DNA reads TGTGCCAGCAGCGGACTAGCGGGAGCCAACACCGGGGAGCTGTTTTTT. This translates into CASSGLAGANTGELFF. The V gene is TRBV2, the J gene TRBJ2-2; the match to TRBD2 covers 13 bases. V gave up 6 bases and J gave up 2 bases; unmatched junction bases: 3. This CDR3 region has 16 residues. Germline V lookup: CDR1 SNHLY, CDR2 FYNNEI.

The DNA for the CDR3 is TGTGCCAGCAGCCTACGGGGGAACACTGAAGCTTTCTTT. Translation gives CASSLRGNTEAFF. The chain employs TRBV13 and TRBJ1-1; D not resolved. The CDR3 extends over 13 amino acids. Germline lookup yields CDR1 PRHDT and CDR2 FYEKMQ (reference sequence). The V and J ends lost 5 bases and 1 base respectively, with 8 bases between them.

The rearrangement uses TRBV5-5 and TRBJ2-5, with 8 nucleotides matching TRBD2. Germline CDR1 SGHKS, CDR2 YYEKEE (reference sequence). The CDR3 is made up of 15 amino acids. The V gene end was trimmed by 0 bases and the J gene end by 2 bases; junction bases not matched to a gene: 3. CDR3 residues: CASSLGSSGQETQYF. The CDR3 bases are TGTGCCAGCAGCTTGGGATCTAGCGGGCAAGAGACCCAGTACTTC.

A few counts support this clone. V and J are TRBV7-2 and TRBJ2-7, with D maybe TRBD2 (5 bases). The V end was cut by 5 bases, the J end by 0 bases, with 8 bases between. This CDR3 has 13 residues. The germline V gene has CDR1 SGHTA and CDR2 FQGNSA. This CDR3 reads CASSLTISYEQYF. The DNA for the CDR3 is TGTGCCAGCAGCCTGACTATCTCCTACGAGCAGTACTTC. Drawing the rest from reference TRBV7-2 and TRBJ2-7, the complete variable domain is GAGVSQSPSNKVTEKGKDVELRCDPISGHTALYWYRQSLGQGLEFLIYFQGNSAPDKSGLPSDRFSAERTGGSVSTLTIQRTQQEDSAVYLCASSLTISYEQYFGPGTRLTVT.

The V gene is TRBV14, the J gene TRBJ2-2, with 8 positions matching TRBD2. CDR1 is SGHDN and CDR2 is FVKESK in the germline V gene. After removal of 2 bases from V and 5 bases from J, the junction contained 1 base not matched to a gene. This CDR3 comprises 14 residues. CDR3 nucleotides: TGTGCCAGCAGCCAACGACTAGCGACCGGGGAGCTGTTTTTT. Protein product: CASSQRLATGELFF.